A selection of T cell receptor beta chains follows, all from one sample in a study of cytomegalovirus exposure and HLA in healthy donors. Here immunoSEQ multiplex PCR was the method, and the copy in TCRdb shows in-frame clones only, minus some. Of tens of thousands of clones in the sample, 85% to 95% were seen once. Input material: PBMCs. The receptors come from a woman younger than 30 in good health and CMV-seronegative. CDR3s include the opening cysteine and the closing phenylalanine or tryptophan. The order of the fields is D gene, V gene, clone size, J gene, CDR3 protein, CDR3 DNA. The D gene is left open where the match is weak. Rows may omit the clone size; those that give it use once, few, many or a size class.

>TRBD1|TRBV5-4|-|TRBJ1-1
CASSPGGTGRNTEAFF
TGTGCCAGCAGCCCGGGCGGGACAGGGCGGAACACTGAAGCTTTCTTT
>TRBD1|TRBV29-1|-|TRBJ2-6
CSVEETGVRRTGAFSGANVLTF
TGCAGCGTTGAAGAAACGGGAGTGAGGAGGACAGGGGCATTCTCTGGGGCCAACGTCCTGACTTTC
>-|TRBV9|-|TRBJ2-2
CASTTGVNTGELFF
TGTGCCAGCACCACAGGAGTCAACACCGGGGAGCTGTTTTTT
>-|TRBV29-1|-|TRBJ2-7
CSCLGGANSYEQYF
TGCAGTTGTCTTGGGGGGGCCAACTCCTACGAGCAGTACTTC
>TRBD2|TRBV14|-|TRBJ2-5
CASSQGSGGSRETQYF
TGTGCCAGCAGCCAAGGAAGCGGGGGAAGTAGGGAGACCCAGTACTTC
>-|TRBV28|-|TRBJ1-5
CASSKGLLSNQPQHF
TGTGCCAGCAGTAAGGGACTACTTAGCAATCAGCCCCAGCATTTT
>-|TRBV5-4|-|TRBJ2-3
CASSLALTGTDTQYF
TGTGCCAGCAGCTTGGCCCTAACGGGCACAGATACGCAGTATTTT
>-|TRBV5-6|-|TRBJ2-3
CASDERRGISTDTQYF
TGTGCCAGCGACGAGCGCCGGGGGATTAGCACAGATACGCAGTATTTT
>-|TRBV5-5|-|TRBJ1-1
CASSLSITNTEAFF
TGTGCCAGCAGCCTGAGTATAACGAACACTGAAGCTTTCTTT
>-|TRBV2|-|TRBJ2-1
CASSGEGLEQFF
TGTGCCAGCAGTGGAGAGGGCTTAGAGCAGTTCTTC
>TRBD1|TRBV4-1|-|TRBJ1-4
CASSQASGQGHEKLFF
TGCGCCAGCAGCCAAGCCTCGGGACAGGGCCATGAAAAACTGTTTTTT
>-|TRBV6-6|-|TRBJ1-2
CASSVAQSVGTQIGHF
TGTGCCAGCAGTGTTGCGCAATCAGTCGGGACACAAATCGGTCACTTC
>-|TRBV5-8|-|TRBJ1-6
CASSLSGNSYNSPLHF
TGTGCCAGCAGCTTGTCGGGGAATTCCTATAATTCACCCCTCCACTTT
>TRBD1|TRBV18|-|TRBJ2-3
CASLGTGITDTQYF
TGTGCCAGCCTCGGGACAGGGATAACAGATACGCAGTATTTT
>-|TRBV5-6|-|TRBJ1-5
CASSLWAGSGQPQHF
TGTGCCAGCAGCTTGTGGGCAGGTTCGGGGCAGCCCCAGCATTTT
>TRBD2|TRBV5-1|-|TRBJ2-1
CASSLAPGTSGGEQFF
TGCGCCAGCAGCTTGGCCCCCGGGACTAGCGGGGGGGAGCAGTTCTTC
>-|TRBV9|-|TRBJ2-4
CASSVGTWRATAKNIQYF
TGTGCCAGCAGCGTAGGGACCTGGAGGGCCACAGCCAAAAACATTCAGTACTTC
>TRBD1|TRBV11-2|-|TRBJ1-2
CASSTIQGQGDYGYTF
TGTGCCAGCAGCACCATACAGGGACAGGGAGATTATGGCTACACCTTC
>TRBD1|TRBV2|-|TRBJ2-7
CASRRTGRSYEQYF
TGTGCCAGCAGGAGGACAGGGAGATCCTACGAGCAGTACTTC
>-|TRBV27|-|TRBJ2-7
CASSLPGSEQYF
TGTGCCAGCAGTTTACCAGGGTCCGAGCAGTACTTC
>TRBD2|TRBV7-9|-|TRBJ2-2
CASSFTGLAGGNTGELFF
TGTGCCAGCAGCTTCACGGGACTAGCGGGGGGGAACACCGGGGAGCTGTTTTTT
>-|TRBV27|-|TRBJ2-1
CASNPRGTPYNEQFF
TGTGCCAGCAACCCACGTGGGACACCCTACAATGAGCAGTTCTTC
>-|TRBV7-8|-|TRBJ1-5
CASSLEGAADQPQHF
TGTGCCAGCAGCTTAGAGGGAGCAGCTGATCAGCCCCAGCATTTT
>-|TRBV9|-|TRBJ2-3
CASSVGGSAYTDTQYF
TGTGCCAGCAGCGTAGGTGGTAGCGCGTACACAGATACGCAGTATTTT
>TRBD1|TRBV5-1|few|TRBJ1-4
CASSRQGATTNEKLFF
TGCGCCAGCAGTCGACAGGGTGCGACAACTAATGAAAAACTGTTTTTT
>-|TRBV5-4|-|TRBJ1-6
CASSSDGGAQRGPLHF
TGTGCCAGCAGCTCCGACGGGGGAGCTCAGCGGGGACCCCTCCACTTT
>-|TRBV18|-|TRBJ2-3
CASSSSQGTSTDTQYF
TGTGCCAGCTCATCCTCCCAAGGGACTAGCACAGATACGCAGTATTTT
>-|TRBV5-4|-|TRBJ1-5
CASSLEGDSNQPQHF
TGTGCCAGCAGCTTGGAAGGGGATAGCAATCAGCCCCAGCATTTT
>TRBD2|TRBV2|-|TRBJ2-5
CASSEALGLAGAVYF
TGTGCCAGCAGTGAAGCGCTTGGACTAGCGGGGGCTGTGTACTTC
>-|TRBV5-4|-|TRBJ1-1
CASSPRGGSHTEAFF
TGTGCCAGCAGCCCGAGGGGGGGGAGTCACACTGAAGCTTTCTTT
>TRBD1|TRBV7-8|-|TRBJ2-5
CASSLVKGTGGRVGYF
TGTGCCAGCAGCTTAGTCAAGGGGACAGGGGGCCGTGTCGGGTACTTC
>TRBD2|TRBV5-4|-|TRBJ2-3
CASSSSGGGWSDTQYF
TGTGCCAGCAGCTCTAGCGGGGGAGGATGGTCAGATACGCAGTATTTT
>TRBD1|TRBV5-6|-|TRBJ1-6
CASDLGTGTLGSPLHF
TGTGCCAGCGACTTGGGGACAGGGACGTTGGGTTCACCCCTCCACTTT
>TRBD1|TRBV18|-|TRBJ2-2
CASSAVQGASGELFF
TGTGCCAGCTCAGCGGTACAGGGGGCATCCGGGGAGCTGTTTTTT
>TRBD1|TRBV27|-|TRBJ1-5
CASRFQGAGNQPQHF
TGTGCCAGCAGGTTCCAGGGGGCGGGCAATCAGCCCCAGCATTTT
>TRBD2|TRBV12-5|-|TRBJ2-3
CASGPTSGGATDTQYF
TGTGCTAGTGGCCCGACTAGCGGGGGGGCGACAGATACGCAGTATTTT
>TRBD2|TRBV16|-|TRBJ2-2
CASSQRRLAGNTGELFF
TGTGCCAGCAGCCAGAGAAGGCTAGCGGGGAACACCGGGGAGCTGTTTTTT
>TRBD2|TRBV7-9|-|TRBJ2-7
CASSLDASGGYEQYF
TGTGCCAGCAGCTTAGACGCTAGCGGGGGCTACGAGCAGTACTTC
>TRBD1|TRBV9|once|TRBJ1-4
CASSVGDRGEKLFF
TGTGCCAGCAGCGTAGGGGACAGGGGAGAAAAACTGTTTTTT
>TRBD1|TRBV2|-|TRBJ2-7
CASSGTGGRVQYF
TGTGCCAGCAGTGGGACAGGGGGCCGCGTGCAGTACTTC
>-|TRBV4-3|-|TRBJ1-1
CASSQGSGVRTEAFF
TGCGCCAGCAGCCAGGGCTCAGGGGTACGTACTGAAGCTTTCTTT
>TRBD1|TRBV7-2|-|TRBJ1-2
CASSLIRTGLYGYTF
TGTGCCAGCAGCTTAATCCGGACAGGGCTCTATGGCTACACCTTC
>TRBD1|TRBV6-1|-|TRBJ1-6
CASSDGDSSSYNSPLHF
TGTGCCAGCAGTGATGGGGACAGTAGCTCCTATAATTCACCCCTCCACTTT
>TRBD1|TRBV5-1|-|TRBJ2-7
CASTTGGVYEQYF
TGCGCCAGCACCACAGGGGGAGTTTACGAGCAGTACTTC
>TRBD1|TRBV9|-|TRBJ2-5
CASSVGTGGRETQYF
TGTGCCAGCAGCGTGGGGACAGGGGGCCGCGAGACCCAGTACTTC
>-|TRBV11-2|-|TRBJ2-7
CASSLGTANTYEQYF
TGTGCCAGCAGCTTAGGGACAGCCAATACCTACGAGCAGTACTTC
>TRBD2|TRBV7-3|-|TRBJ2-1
CASSLSGGAAYNEQFF
TGTGCCAGCAGCTTAAGCGGGGGGGCCGCCTACAATGAGCAGTTCTTC
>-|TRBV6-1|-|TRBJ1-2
CASSESGPQYGYTF
TGTGCCAGCAGTGAAAGTGGCCCCCAATACGGCTACACCTTC
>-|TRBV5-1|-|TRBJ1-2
CASSLDGNYGYTF
TGCGCCAGCAGCTTGGACGGGAACTATGGCTACACCTTC
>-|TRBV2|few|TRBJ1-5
CASSGLVQHF
TGTGCCAGCAGCGGACTGGTCCAGCATTTT
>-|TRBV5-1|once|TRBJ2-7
CASSFTGEPSRQYF
TGCGCCAGCAGCTTTACAGGAGAGCCTTCTAGGCAGTACTTC